This T cell receptor beta chain is drawn from a study of cytomegalovirus exposure and HLA in healthy donors. PCR employed 60 Vbeta and 13 Jbeta primers. The protocol was immunoSEQ multiplex PCR, while the TCRdb copy is restricted to in-frame clones and leaves out a portion. The data show 200,000 to 250,000 clones, more than 60% seen once. The TCR sequence derives from a woman aged 30 to 39 in good health and CMV-seronegative. Input material: PBMCs.

This CDR3 is CASSVSQNTGELFF. In DNA, the CDR3 is TGTGCCAGCAGCGTAAGCCAGAACACCGGGGAGCTGTTTTTT. V and J are TRBV9 and TRBJ2-2; D remains ambiguous. The germline CDR1 and CDR2 sequences are SGDLS and YYNGEE. V was shortened by 1 base and J by 1 base, with 5 bases between the two germline ends. The CDR3 runs 14 residues.